This T cell receptor (beta chain) comes out of a study of T cells expressing NK-cell markers. Study-wide context: Obtained from sorted CD3+CD56+NKG2C+, CD3+CD56+NKG2C- and CD3+CD56-NKG2C+ T cells were the TCR beta repertoires.

This CDR3 region has 16 residues. Germline CDR1 SGHRS, CDR2 YFSETQ. Broader study findings: These clonotypes, the leaders elsewhere, also led the CD3+CD56-NKG2C+ fraction in a few donors.

About this clonotype itself: What it binds is unknown.

With UMIs, 5'RACE template switching was used to make TCR beta cDNA. TCRdb re-analyzed the 5' RACE reads; it lists each CDR3 protein once, without DNA. The table lists about 160,000 distinct CDR3 sequences, with approximately 17% in the top ten. The chain recombines TRBV5-1 with TRBJ2-1; no DNA is available, so the TRBD2 call from TCRdb remains unchecked. Sequencing used blood T cells: a sorted CD56 or NKG2C T cell subset, CD4+ or CD8+ T cells, or bulk PBMC T cells (not recorded which). The TCR originated in a woman between 18 and 70 years old in good health. The CDR3 sequence: CASSLSPVNSYNEQFF.